The next 27 T cell receptor beta chains were all read from a single sample in a study of shared clonotypes between healthy human individuals. Here immunoSEQ multiplex PCR was the method, and the copy in TCRdb shows in-frame clones only, minus some. The sample lists about 2 million clones, about 95% occurring once. CD45RO-negative, CCR7-selected cells formed the naive CD8 fraction, which excluded terminally differentiated effector memory CD45RA+ cells. Sequenced sample: naive CD8+ T cells sorted from blood. Receptor source: a man aged 18 to 30 in good health.

This chain joins TRBV15 and TRBJ2-6; D remains unclear. CDR1 is LNHNV, CDR2 YYDKDF, per germline (reference sequence). Trimming stripped 3 bases from V and 3 bases from J, with 18 bases between. The length of the CDR3 is 18 residues. The CDR3 reads CATSSFDTKRVGANVLTF. The CDR3 DNA sequence: TGTGCCACCAGCAGTTTTGACACCAAAAGGGTTGGGGCCAACGTCCTGACTTTC.

As to this clone: Other DNA sequences in this sample translate to the same CDR3. The V and J genes are TRBV4-1 and TRBJ2-7; 12 bases map to TRBD2. Trimming took 3 bases from V and 4 from J; bases not matched to a gene: 4. The CDR3 runs to 15 residues. Germline loops: CDR1 MGHRA, CDR2 YSYEKL. CDR3 bases: TGCGCCAGCAGCCAGACTAGCGGGAGTGGGTACGAGCAGTACTTC. Translation: CASSQTSGSGYEQYF.

The chain uses TRBV6-4 and TRBJ2-4; TRBD1 might be the D (6 bases). The V end lost 6 bases, the J end lost 0 bases, and 18 bases lay between the germline ends. The V gene's germline CDR1 is MRHNA and CDR2 SNTAGT. This CDR3 spans 17 amino acids. CDR3 DNA sequence: TGTGCCAGCAGGCCAACAGGGACCCTACTAGCCAAAAACATTCAGTACTTC. It yields the protein CASRPTGTLLAKNIQYF.

This clone was seen a few times. The CDR3, as DNA: TGTGCCAGCAGCTTAGGAGCGGAACCCCCCGGGACCCAGTACTTC. As protein: CASSLGAEPPGTQYF. This chain joins TRBV7-9 and TRBJ2-5; a weak D match, TRBD2 (5 bases). Germline assignment: CDR1 SEHNR and CDR2 FQNEAQ (reference sequence). V was pared by 1 base and J by 7 bases, with 16 bases between. The length of the CDR3 is 15 residues.

This chain uses TRBV7-9 with TRBJ2-2; TRBD1 is a possible D gene (5 bases). Germline V gene sequence: CDR1 SEHNR, CDR2 FQNEAQ (reference sequence). The CDR3 contains 16 residues. With 5 bases removed from V and 0 bases from J, the gap between germline ends came to 13 bases. DNA for the CDR3: TGTGCCAGCAGCGAGGCACAGGAGTCGAACACCGGGGAGCTGTTTTTT. As protein: CASSEAQESNTGELFF.

The chain is built from TRBV5-1 and TRBJ2-7; possibly TRBD2 for D (6 bases). Germline CDR1 SGHRS, CDR2 YFSETQ. The CDR3 extends over 15 amino acids. V lost 2 bases and J lost 2, with 14 bases in between. The DNA for the CDR3 is TGCGCCAGCAGCTTAACGGGAGTTGGCCCCTACGAGCAGTACTTC. Protein: CASSLTGVGPYEQYF.

V is TRBV6-5 and J is TRBJ1-1; 11 positions match TRBD1. The CDR3 contains 14 residues. Germline V lookup: CDR1 MNHEY, CDR2 SVGAGI. The ends lost 8 bases at V and 0 bases at J; junction bases unmatched: 2. CDR3 coding DNA: TGTGCCAGCGGACAGGGGGCCATGAACACTGAAGCTTTCTTT. It translates to CASGQGAMNTEAFF.

This chain uses TRBV29-1 with TRBJ2-3; D is perhaps TRBD1 or TRBD2 (6 bases each). Germline V gene data show CDR1 as SQVTM and CDR2 as ANQGSEA. The CDR3 is made up of 16 amino acids. V lost 3 bases and J lost 4, with 20 bases in between. For the CDR3, the DNA is TGCAGCGTTGACCCCTTCCTAGAGGGGGGTGCAGATACGCAGTATTTT. It yields the protein CSVDPFLEGGADTQYF.

The chain employs TRBV28 and TRBJ2-7, with D maybe TRBD1 (5 bases). CDR1 is MDHEN and CDR2 is SYDVKM in the germline V gene. The V end was cut by 3 bases, the J end by 0 bases, with 15 bases between. The CDR3 sequence is 16 residues long. The CDR3 DNA reads as TGTGCCAGCAGTTTTGAGAGTGGACACCTCTCCTACGAGCAGTACTTC. This codes for CASSFESGHLSYEQYF.

The CDR3 DNA follows: TGTGCCAGCAGCTTAGTAGGGATCGGGGAACAAATTAACACTGAAGCTTTCTTT. Residues: CASSLVGIGEQINTEAFF. The rearrangement joins TRBV7-9 to TRBJ1-1; D not resolved. This CDR3 has 18 residues. V dropped 1 base and J dropped 2 bases, with 20 bases sitting between them. Germline V lookup: CDR1 SEHNR, CDR2 FQNEAQ (reference sequence).

V usage is TRBV7-9 and J usage is TRBJ2-7, with D possibly TRBD1 on 7 matching bases. The V end was cut by 5 bases, the J end by 6 bases, with 11 bases between. The CDR3 totals 12 residues. Germline CDR1 is SEHNR and CDR2 is FQNEAQ (reference sequence). CDR3 protein: CASSQGGFEQYF. CDR3 coding DNA: TGTGCCAGCAGCCAGGGGGGTTTCGAGCAGTACTTC.

Remarks on this clone: The sample has other DNA sequences that encode this CDR3 too. The V gene is TRBV27, the J gene TRBJ2-7; 9 nucleotides align to TRBD1. J gave up 3 bases and V 2 bases, and 5 bases lay outside the gene matches. Germline V lookup: CDR1 MNHEY, CDR2 SMNVEV (reference sequence). This CDR3 has 15 residues. The CDR3 spells CASSLAGQGSYEQYF. Here the CDR3 DNA reads TGTGCCAGCAGTTTAGCCGGACAGGGGAGCTACGAGCAGTACTTC.

This chain connects TRBV10-2 to TRBJ2-1; a weak D match, TRBD1 (6 bases). This CDR3 spans 15 amino acids. V gave up 9 bases and J gave up 6 bases, with 21 bases separating them. The germline gives CDR1 WSHSY, CDR2 SAAADI. The CDR3 DNA follows: TGCGCCAGTACCCCCCCGGCAGGGGTTGGCAATGAGCAGTTCTTC. It encodes CASTPPAGVGNEQFF.

The J gene is TRBJ2-7, the V gene TRBV4-1; tentative D call: TRBD2 (5 bases). There are 13 residues in the CDR3. Germline V gene sequence: CDR1 MGHRA, CDR2 YSYEKL. The V gene lost 0 bases and the J gene lost 6 bases, with 9 bases spanning the gap. The CDR3 nucleotides read TGCGCCAGCAGCCAAGACGAGGGTCGCGAGCAGTACTTC. It encodes CASSQDEGREQYF.

This clone is a singleton in its sample. The chain uses TRBV18 and TRBJ2-7; TRBD1 aligns across 9 bases. V shed 4 bases, J shed 5 bases, and the junction held 15 bases outside the gene matches. Germline CDR1 is KGHSH and CDR2 is LQKENI. This CDR3 is 17 amino acids long. For the CDR3, the DNA is TGTGCCAGCTCACAGTCCTACGGGACAGGGAAGTTGGACGAGCAGTACTTC. The encoded protein is CASSQSYGTGKLDEQYF.

This clone was seen a few times. The chain uses TRBV6-6 and TRBJ1-6, with D maybe TRBD1 (6 bases). Germline values: CDR1 MNHNY, CDR2 SVGAGI (reference sequence). The CDR3 loop spans 11 amino acids. Trimming stripped 9 bases from V and 11 bases from J, with 11 bases between. Here the CDR3 reads CASSEGAPLHF. In nucleotides, the CDR3 is TGTGCCAGTTCTGAGGGGGCACCCCTCCACTTT.

The rearrangement uses TRBV18 and TRBJ2-5; TRBD2 agrees at 11 bases. Trimming took 8 bases from V and 5 from J; bases not matched to a gene: 10. Per the germline V gene, CDR1 is KGHSH and CDR2 is LQKENI. The CDR3 runs 15 residues. CDR3 bases: TGTGCCAGCGCCCCTAGCGGGGGGTCCCCGGAGACCCAGTACTTC. It is translated as CASAPSGGSPETQYF.

The table lists this clone with a count of one. The V gene is TRBV10-3, the J gene TRBJ1-1, with 8 bases matching TRBD1. Unmatched junction bases numbered 4, after V lost 6 bases and J lost 1 base. The length of the CDR3 is 14 residues. Germline CDR1 is ENHRY and CDR2 is SYGVKD. DNA of the CDR3: TGTGCCATCAGAGAAGGGACAGGGAACACTGAAGCTTTCTTT. This sequence encodes CAIREGTGNTEAFF.

The rearrangement links TRBV7-9 to TRBJ1-1, with TRBD1 matching 9 bases. The junction had 8 bases not matched to a gene; V was cut back by 5 bases and J by 1 base. CDR3 length: 16 amino acids. The germline V gene has CDR1 SEHNR and CDR2 FQNEAQ (reference sequence). Here the CDR3 DNA reads TGTGCCAGCAGCCAGACGACAGGGGGGCCGAACACTGAAGCTTTCTTT. Translated, it gives CASSQTTGGPNTEAFF.

The chain has TRBV11-2 and TRBJ2-1; perhaps TRBD1 as D (5 bases). Germline values: CDR1 SGHAT, CDR2 FQNNGV. The ends were cut back, 8 bases at V and 3 bases at J, with 14 bases in the middle. CDR3 length: 14 residues. CDR3 DNA sequence: TGTGCCAGCGCTGGGCAGGGCAGCTACAATGAGCAGTTCTTC. As protein: CASAGQGSYNEQFF.

This rearrangement joins TRBV7-8 to TRBJ2-5; TRBD2 agrees at 12 bases. The CDR3 is made up of 16 amino acids. The trim removed 4 bases at V and 5 bases at J, leaving 8 bases unmatched. Germline V gives CDR1 SGHVS, CDR2 FQNEAQ. CDR3 sequence reads: CASSSELAGGWETQYF. The CDR3 bases are TGTGCCAGCAGCTCCGAACTAGCGGGAGGATGGGAGACCCAGTACTTC.

This clone was observed a single time. The J gene is TRBJ2-4, the V gene TRBV27; 10 bases match TRBD2. CDR1 and CDR2 from the germline V gene are MNHEY and SMNVEV (reference sequence). Germline trimming cut 8 bases from V and 5 bases from J; bases unmatched to any gene: 0. This CDR3 contains 12 residues. CDR3 nucleotide sequence: TGTGCCAGCGGGACTAGCGAAAACATTCAGTACTTC. Translated: CASGTSENIQYF.

J is TRBJ2-5 and V is TRBV7-9, with TRBD1 identical over 7 bases. Germline V gene sequence: CDR1 SEHNR, CDR2 FQNEAQ (reference sequence). There are 16 residues in the CDR3. The trim removed 6 bases at V and 5 bases at J, leaving 15 bases unmatched. The CDR3 is CASSSADRDDWETQYF. The CDR3, as DNA: TGTGCCAGCAGTTCGGCCGACAGGGACGATTGGGAGACCCAGTACTTC.

The CDR3 region has the DNA TGTGCCAGCAGCTTGGGGACAGGGGCCACCAAAGCTTTCTTT. Translated: CASSLGTGATKAFF. The genes are TRBV5-6 and TRBJ1-1; 9 bases are shared with TRBD1. Germline values: CDR1 SGHDT, CDR2 YYEEEE. V lost 0 bases and J lost 9; bases outside the gene matches: 6. This CDR3 comprises 14 residues.

The V call is TRBV9, the J call TRBJ2-3; D tentatively reads TRBD1 or TRBD2 (5 bases each). Trimming left V 3 bases short and J 2 bases short, with 19 bases between. Germline V gives CDR1 SGDLS, CDR2 YYNGEE. The CDR3 has 17 amino acids. As DNA, the CDR3 is TGTGCCAGCAGCGCGAATCGGGACGGAGGCAACACAGATACGCAGTATTTT. This translates into CASSANRDGGNTDTQYF.

The chain uses TRBV5-6 and TRBJ2-7; D not certain. The CDR3 totals 13 residues. Germline V CDR1 and CDR2: SGHDT, YYEEEE. Trimming removed 6 bases at V and 1 base at J, with 11 bases between. The CDR3 sequence: CASTRTASYEQYF. CDR3 coding DNA: TGTGCCAGCACGAGGACGGCGTCCTACGAGCAGTACTTC.

As to this clone: In the same sample, other DNA sequences code for this CDR3. The V call is TRBV27, the J call TRBJ2-7, with TRBD2 as a possible D gene (5 bases). The length of the CDR3 is 13 residues. Between the trimmed V and J ends, which lost 6 bases and 3 bases, there was a span of 12 bases. The germline CDR1 and CDR2 sequences are MNHEY and SMNVEV (reference sequence). The DNA for the CDR3 is TGTGCCAGCAGCCCCGGCGGGCTCTACGAGCAGTACTTC. Translation: CASSPGGLYEQYF.